This paragraph reports one T cell receptor beta chain. This clonotype was seen only a few times. Its cognate antigen has yet to be identified. No much larger clone exists at a distance of one base, and base qualities are not known. The data originate from a study of identical twins (dated by TCRdb to the mid-2010s). For context, the study as a whole: The study deep-sequenced TCR alpha and beta repertoires from monozygotic twins, unrelated adults of various ages and cord blood to test whether fetal clonotypes persist. To rule out contamination, the twin experiments were replicated at different times with different library preparation protocols.

Library creation used 5' RACE. This sample was sequenced with an Illumina HiSeq 2000. Template switching introduced a universal primer binding site; the final cDNA contained a unique molecular identifier, enabling accurate counting of TCR cDNA molecules. Specific primers in the conserved constant-segment region were used to synthesize first-strand cDNA for TCR alpha and beta chains. To control for contamination, each cDNA library was double barcoded with a SMART-Mk sample barcode plus Illumina barcodes. TruSeq adapter sequences and Illumina sample barcodes were added in two successive PCR steps. The Illumina HiSeq platform was used with custom primers to sequence TCR alpha and beta cDNA libraries. As for the original processing: Unique molecular identifiers were extracted from raw reads with MiGEC, and CDR3 positions were determined with MiXCR. For each individual, recombination models were inferred using an EM algorithm with the repgenHMM and IGoR tools. The analysis of shared clonotypes was done with the tcR package in R, with sharing normalized by the product of cloneset sizes. To study raw recombination free of thymic and clonal selection effects, out-of-frame nonproductive sequences were analyzed. Through fastp at Q25 and MiXCR, TCRdb rebuilt clones from the public reads, retaining in-frame beta chains. CDR3 protein duplicates are merged, each entry listing the most common genes and DNA. None of the V and J calls come from the authors' own analysis; TCRdb made them. This sample is represented by 650,000 to 750,000 distinct CDR3 sequences; approximately 22% of them were singletons. The ten largest clones capture approximately 4.3% of the sample.

What the research found in general, with its limitations: Invariant T cells such as MAIT and iNKT could partly confound zero-insertion analyses, although diverse VJ usage argued against such confounding for most clonotypes. Out-of-frame TCR alpha sharing in monozygotic twins was systematically underestimated by recombination models, whereas sharing between unrelated individuals was in agreement with the recombination models. Compared with coincidental sharing between unrelated individuals, out-of-frame TCR alpha sequences shared between twins showed an excess of sequences with low generation probability. Abundant cord blood beta clonotypes had fewer insertions, young adult naive repertoires showed a similar but weaker trend, and memory repertoires showed no such trend. Conclusions relied on cross-sectional statistical analysis, since the same donors could not be followed over many years. The excess sharing between twins in beta out-of-frame sequences was weaker because fewer shared sequences reduced the signal-to-noise ratio.

Every donor in the study was a healthy Caucasian. Three pairs of female monozygotic twins, all aged about 18 to 29 years, were included in the twin cohort. RNA for TCR libraries was isolated from peripheral blood mononuclear cells. CDR3 length: 17 amino acids, cysteine to phenylalanine. Only the CDR3 portion is preserved as DNA: 51 bases, with reading frame beginning at the first base. Taken from the germline V gene, the CDR1 and CDR2 loops are MNHNS and SASEGT. Trimming takes 6 bases off V and 8 bases off J; junction bases not matched to a gene: 16. These data were also filed under a second study, of T cells expressing NK-cell markers. From that second study: In sorted CD3+CD56+NKG2C+, CD3+CD56+NKG2C- and CD3+CD56-NKG2C+ T-cell subsets from several donors, TCR beta-chain repertoires were profiled. Of the eight sequenced donors, seven were found to be HCMV-seropositive and one was found to be HCMV-seronegative. In several experiments an anti-gammadeltaTCR antibody was added to restrict sorting to alphabetaTCR-expressing T cells. For six donors, the dominant CD3+CD56+NKG2C+ clonotypes were among the top 10 CD8+ clonotypes and accounted for about 1.0-8% of CD8+ T cells. Those dominant clonotypes were again the most abundant among CD3+CD56-NKG2C+ cells in a handful of donors, at roughly 25-65%. It remained unclear whether the expanded NKG2C-expressing T cell clones were specific for HCMV antigens. Randomly selected healthy volunteers, three men and five women, were used as the eight sequenced donors. To determine HCMV serostatus, a commercial ELISA kit was used to detect HCMV-specific IgG in serum. For roughly six donors, bulk peripheral blood T-cell repertoires were also sequenced from unsorted PBMC. MIGEC handled demultiplexing of the reads and grouping by UMI, while MiTCR was used to assemble and quantify clonotypes. To exclude erroneous sequences, only TCR cDNA sequences supported by at least two reads were retained. Downstream repertoire analysis used the tcR package, and clonotypes were matched across fractions by CDR3 nucleotide sequence plus V segment. Antigen specificity was annotated against VDJdb with VDJmatch, allowing one amino acid substitution in CDR3.

Recombination connected TRBV6-1 to TRBJ2-1; 10 junctional bases match TRBD2. The sequenced material came from PBMCs. This sequence originates from a young woman in good health. In nucleotides, the sequence is TGTGCCAGCAGGGACCGGACTAGCGGTGATCTGAGGGATGAGCAGTTCTTC. The encoded protein is CASRDRTSGDLRDEQFF.